This T cell receptor (beta chain) was obtained from a study of OX40 agonist ivuxolimab in advanced cancers. Profiled with immunoSEQ multiplex PCR; TCRdb holds only in-frame clones, not every one. The table shows 9,500 to 13,000 clones, with roughly four fifths occurring only once. Germline V gene data show CDR1 as SQVTM and CDR2 as ANQGSEA. The V end was cut by 0 bases, the J end by 3 bases, with 21 bases between. This CDR3 spans 17 amino acids. The material was CD4+ or CD8+ T cells sorted from blood, obtained in a trial of the OX40 agonist ivuxolimab. This clonotype was sampled from an adult with an advanced solid tumor such as melanoma, head and neck, liver or kidney cancer. V is TRBV29-1 and J is TRBJ2-7; D possibly corresponds to TRBD2 (6 bases). CDR3 loop: CSVEDGAGRDRGYEQYF. DNA for the CDR3: TGCAGCGTTGAAGATGGGGCTGGGCGGGACCGGGGCTACGAGCAGTACTTC.